The sequence of this T cell receptor (beta chain) was determined in a study of blood T cells in healthy people across ages. General study points: Those diversity estimates obtained from one million T cells were thought to be underestimates.

Every donor gave ten milliliters of peripheral blood. This clonotype was observed a few times. No antigen is known for it. CDR3 length: 13 residues. V lost 5 bases to trimming and J lost 4 bases, with 9 bases between them. CDR1 is MDHEN, CDR2 SYDVKM, per germline. Next came a second PCR, run for about 7 to 11 cycles, which used a sample-barcoded 5' primer along with a J-beta primer mix. Every cDNA molecule bore a tag from a template-switch adaptor containing 12 random nucleotides. Sequencing yielded, for each sample, at least 3 million paired-end reads carrying CDR3. TCRdb ran MiXCR on the 5' RACE reads and lists one entry per CDR3 protein. This table holds 270,000 or so distinct CDR3 sequences, 27% found once.

This clonotype was sampled from a woman in her 70s in good health. Sequenced sample: blood. This rearrangement joins TRBV28 to TRBJ1-5; D is ambiguous. This CDR3 is CASSNSGNQPQHF. The CDR3 DNA reads TGTGCCAGCAGTAACAGTGGAAATCAGCCCCAGCATTTT.